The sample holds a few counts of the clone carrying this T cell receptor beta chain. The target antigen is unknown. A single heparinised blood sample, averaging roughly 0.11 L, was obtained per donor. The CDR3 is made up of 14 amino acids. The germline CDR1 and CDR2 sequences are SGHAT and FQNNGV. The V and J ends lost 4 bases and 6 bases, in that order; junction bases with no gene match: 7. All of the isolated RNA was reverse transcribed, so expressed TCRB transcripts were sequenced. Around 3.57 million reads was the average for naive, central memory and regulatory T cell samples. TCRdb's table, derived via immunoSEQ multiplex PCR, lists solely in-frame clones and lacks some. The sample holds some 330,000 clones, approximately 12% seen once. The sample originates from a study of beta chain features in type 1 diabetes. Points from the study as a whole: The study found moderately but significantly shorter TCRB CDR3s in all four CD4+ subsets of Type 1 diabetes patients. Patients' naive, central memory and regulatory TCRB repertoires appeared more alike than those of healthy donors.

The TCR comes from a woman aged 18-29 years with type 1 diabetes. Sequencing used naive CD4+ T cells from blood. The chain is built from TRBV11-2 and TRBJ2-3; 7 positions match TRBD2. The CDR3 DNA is TGTGCCAGCAGCTCCAAAACTAGCGTGGATACGCAGTATTTT. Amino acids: CASSSKTSVDTQYF.